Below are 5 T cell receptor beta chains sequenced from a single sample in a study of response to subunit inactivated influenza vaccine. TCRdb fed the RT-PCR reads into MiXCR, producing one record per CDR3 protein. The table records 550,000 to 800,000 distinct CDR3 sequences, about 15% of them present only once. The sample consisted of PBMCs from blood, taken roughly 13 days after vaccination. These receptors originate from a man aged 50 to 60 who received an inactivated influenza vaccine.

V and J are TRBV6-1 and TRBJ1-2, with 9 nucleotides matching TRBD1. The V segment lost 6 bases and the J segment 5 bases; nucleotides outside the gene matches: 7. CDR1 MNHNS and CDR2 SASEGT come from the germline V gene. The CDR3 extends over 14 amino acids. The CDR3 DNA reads TGTGCCAGCAGCCGACAGGGGGTGAGATATGGCTACACCTTC. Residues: CASSRQGVRYGYTF.

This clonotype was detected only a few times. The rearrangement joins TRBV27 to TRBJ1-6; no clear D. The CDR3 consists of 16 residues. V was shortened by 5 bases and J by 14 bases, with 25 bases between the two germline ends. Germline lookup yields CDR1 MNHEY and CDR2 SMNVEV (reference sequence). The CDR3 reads CASSTLEGTGAKALHF. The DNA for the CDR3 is TGTGCCAGCAGTACCCTCGAGGGCACGGGCGCAAAGGCCCTCCACTTT.

The CDR3 bases are TGTGCCAGCTGGGACAGGGTAGGAGGCTACACCTTC. Its translation: CASWDRVGGYTF. The J gene is TRBJ1-2, the V gene TRBV28; 9 bases map to TRBD1. With V trimmed by 8 bases and J by 8 bases, 6 bases remained unmatched. In germline, CDR1 is MDHEN, CDR2 SYDVKM. This CDR3 is built from 12 residues.

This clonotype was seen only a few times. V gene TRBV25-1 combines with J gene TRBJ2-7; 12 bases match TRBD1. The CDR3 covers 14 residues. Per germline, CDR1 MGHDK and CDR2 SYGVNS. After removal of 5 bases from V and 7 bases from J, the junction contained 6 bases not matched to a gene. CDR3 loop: CASSRGQGAVEQYF. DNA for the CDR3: TGTGCCAGCAGTAGGGGACAGGGGGCGGTTGAGCAGTACTTC.

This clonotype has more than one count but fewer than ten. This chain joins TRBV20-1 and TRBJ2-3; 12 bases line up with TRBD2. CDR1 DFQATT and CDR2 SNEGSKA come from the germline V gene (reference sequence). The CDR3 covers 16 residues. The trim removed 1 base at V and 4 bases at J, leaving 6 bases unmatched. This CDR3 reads CSARVGLAGRSDTQYF. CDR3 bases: TGCAGTGCTAGAGTAGGACTAGCGGGAAGGTCAGATACGCAGTATTTT.